Given below is one T cell receptor (beta chain) in context. In this sample, this clonotype turned up many times. The antigen it recognizes is unknown. Qualities for individual bases were not recorded, and no much larger clone is one base off. The sample's time point label is to be understood as: newly diagnosed GD, antithyroid drugs for less than 3 months. For both TCR sequencing and RNA sequencing, RNA was extracted from PBMCs using TRIzol. Graves' disease was diagnosed according to American Thyroid Association guidelines. Recruitment of patients was carried out at an endocrinology department in Xi'an, China. From each patient, around 8.3 milliliters of peripheral blood was collected into an EDTA anticoagulant tube. Ficoll Paque Plus density gradient separation was used to isolate PBMCs, and no further T cell sorting was performed. An Agilent 2100 Bioanalyzer and agarose gel were used to assess RNA quality, and a NanoDrop 2000 was used to measure RNA concentration.

This entry comes from a study of regulatory T cells in long-lasting Graves disease (dated by TCRdb to the early 2020s). Some background on the complete study: Antithyroid drugs had been taken for less than 3 months by newly diagnosed Graves' disease patients. Peripheral blood TCR sequencing and RNA sequencing compared persistent Graves' disease patients with newly diagnosed Graves' disease patients. The study was conducted in China and was registered as a clinical trial. A total of roughly 33 samples were covered by TCR sequencing, comprising roughly 13 persistent and around 20 newly diagnosed Graves' disease patients.

Receptor libraries were prepared by multiplex PCR. The reads were generated on an Illumina HiSeq 4000. TCR beta libraries were built with iRepertoire HTBI primers and Arm-PCR amplification of CDR3 regions. Before sequencing, the PCR products went through gel purification. The authors' pipeline ran thus. Gene usage analysis of CDR3 amino acid clonotypes relied on the roughly 60 TRBV and 15 or so TRBJ segments identified across samples. Filtered high-quality paired reads were merged into contigs using COPE and FqMerger. BLAST was used to align contigs to IMGT TRBV, TRBD and TRBJ reference genes, and CDR3 was defined according to IMGT. Any clonotype with a frequency above 0.1% was counted as a highly expanded clone. Shannon entropy served as the measure of repertoire diversity, while the Gini coefficient captured V-J evenness. A clonotype was considered public if more than one individual shared it. The raw public data were reprocessed by TCRdb itself: fastp quality trimming at Q25, MiXCR clonotype calling, in-frame beta chains only. Duplicate CDR3 protein sequences are folded into a single record with the most common DNA and genes. These V and J calls are TCRdb output, not the study's own analysis. The sample table records a few hundred thousand distinct CDR3 sequences; 20% to 25% of these occur just once. Of the sample, 11% to 15% is held by the ten largest clones.

Here is what the overall study found, with its caveats: As a limitation, the authors acknowledged that the small sample size may reduce accuracy. The study examined only peripheral blood because the primary lesion, thyroid tissue, could not be accessed. A larger number of public clonotypes was shared among persistent patients (approximately 3,000) than among newly diagnosed patients (roughly 1,000). Sequencing and analysis were limited to the TCR beta chain. Compared with newly diagnosed patients, persistent Graves' disease patients had lower TCR Shannon entropy and fewer highly expanded clones, which suggests clonal expansion.

This clonotype was sampled from a female donor with Graves disease. The specimen comprised peripheral blood mononuclear cells (PBMCs), sampled at new diagnosis, from a patient treated with antithyroid drugs.

The DNA sequence is given as TGCAGTGCTAGGTCCGGGCCTCCATCCTACGAGCAGTACTTC. Protein translation: CSARSGPPSYEQYF. The chain uses TRBV20-1 and TRBJ2-7; the D gene identity is not certain. The germline V gene (reference sequence) provides CDR1 DFQATT and CDR2 SNEGSKA. The CDR3, from cysteine to phenylalanine, totals 14 residues. Only the CDR3 DNA is retained, 42 bases long and in frame from the first base. V loses 3 bases, J loses 1 base, and the germline ends lie 13 bases apart.